This is a list of T cell receptor beta chains from one sample in a study of cytomegalovirus exposure and HLA in healthy donors. Assay: immunoSEQ multiplex PCR; the TCRdb copy retains only in-frame clones and omits some. The sample contains 110,000 or so clones, roughly four fifths of which appear only once. Sequencing used PBMCs. These receptor sequences come from a woman in her 40s in good health and CMV-seropositive. The CDR3 runs from the conserved cysteine through the conserved F or W. The D gene is left open where the match is weak. Clone size is stated in some rows and not others, as once, few, many or a class when expanded.

J	D	V	size	CDR3	DNA
TRBJ2-7	TRBD2	TRBV5-1	few	CASSLVSGGDSYEQYF	TGCGCCAGCAGCTTGGTAAGCGGGGGGGATTCCTACGAGCAGTACTTC
TRBJ2-5	TRBD1	TRBV2	-	CASRGTGGQTQYF	TGTGCCAGCAGGGGGACAGGTGGGCAGACCCAGTACTTC
TRBJ2-3	TRBD2	TRBV6-4	-	CASSVSSGSTDTQYF	TGTGCCAGCAGTGTTTCTAGCGGGAGCACAGATACGCAGTATTTT
TRBJ1-1	-	TRBV9	-	CASSVGQGGMGTEAFF	TGTGCCAGCAGCGTAGGGCAGGGAGGAATGGGCACTGAAGCTTTCTTT
TRBJ1-2	-	TRBV5-4	-	CASSLGRQATNYGYTF	TGTGCCAGCAGCTTGGGTAGGCAGGCAACTAACTATGGCTACACCTTC
TRBJ2-7	-	TRBV30	-	CAWSVPGRGYYEQYF	TGTGCCTGGAGTGTACCTGGGCGGGGTTACTACGAGCAGTACTTC
TRBJ2-5	TRBD2	TRBV5-1	-	CASSLELALETQYF	TGCGCCAGCAGCTTGGAACTAGCGTTGGAGACCCAGTACTTC
TRBJ2-3	TRBD2	TRBV19	-	CASSIVAGGTPTDTQYF	TGTGCCAGTAGTATAGTTGCGGGAGGGACTCCCACAGATACGCAGTATTTT
TRBJ1-5	TRBD1	TRBV18	few	CASSPLQGMDQPQHF	TGTGCCAGCTCACCACTACAGGGGATGGATCAGCCCCAGCATTTT
TRBJ1-1	-	TRBV6-5	few	CASRQGTTPSTEAFF	TGTGCCAGCAGACAGGGTACAACTCCGAGCACTGAAGCTTTCTTT
TRBJ1-1	-	TRBV15	-	CATREEFQGSEAFF	TGTGCCACCAGAGAGGAGTTTCAGGGATCTGAAGCTTTCTTT
TRBJ1-4	TRBD1	TRBV28	few	CASIDRGSDEKLFF	TGTGCCAGCATTGACAGGGGGTCGGATGAAAAACTGTTTTTT
TRBJ1-6	TRBD1	TRBV7-9	-	CASSEQGADSPLHF	TGTGCCAGCAGCGAACAGGGGGCTGATTCACCCCTCCACTTT
TRBJ2-7	-	TRBV4-3	few	CASSQEGGLLNEQYF	TGCGCCAGCAGCCAAGAGGGGGGGCTCTTAAACGAGCAGTACTTC
TRBJ2-1	TRBD2	TRBV7-8	-	CASSISGGWAYNEQFF	TGTGCCAGCAGCATTAGCGGGGGGTGGGCCTACAATGAGCAGTTCTTC
TRBJ1-5	-	TRBV7-3	-	CASSFEASNQPQHF	TGTGCCAGCAGCTTCGAGGCTAGCAATCAGCCCCAGCATTTT
TRBJ2-1	-	TRBV5-4	-	CASSLASAYDEQFF	TGTGCCAGCAGCTTGGCCAGCGCGTATGATGAGCAGTTCTTC
TRBJ1-2	-	TRBV2	-	CASRGPYGYTF	TGTGCCAGCAGGGGCCCCTATGGCTACACCTTC
TRBJ1-3	TRBD1	TRBV6-5	-	CASSFPGQTGNTIYF	TGTGCCAGCAGTTTCCCGGGACAGACTGGAAACACCATATATTTT
TRBJ2-2	TRBD2	TRBV7-2	-	CASSLATGPGLAGGSTGELFF	TGTGCCAGCAGCTTAGCTACGGGACCGGGACTAGCGGGAGGATCCACCGGGGAGCTGTTTTTT
TRBJ1-1	TRBD1	TRBV19	-	CASQPPGQGNTEAFF	TGTGCCAGCCAGCCACCGGGACAGGGGAACACTGAAGCTTTCTTT
TRBJ1-1	TRBD1	TRBV4-3	few	CASSQGTGTGGTEAFF	TGCGCCAGCAGCCAAGGTACCGGGACAGGGGGCACTGAAGCTTTCTTT
TRBJ2-1	TRBD1	TRBV5-1	-	CASSYRDRGSDEQFF	TGCGCCAGCAGCTACCGGGACAGGGGCTCGGATGAGCAGTTCTTC
TRBJ1-1	-	TRBV30	once	CAWTPGQGGPTEAFF	TGTGCCTGGACCCCTGGGCAGGGCGGACCGACTGAAGCTTTCTTT
TRBJ1-4	TRBD1	TRBV25-1	-	CASSEGQGSEKLFF	TGTGCCAGCAGTGAAGGACAGGGAAGTGAAAAACTGTTTTTT
TRBJ2-5	-	TRBV18	few	CASSPPSGYQETQYF	TGTGCCAGCTCACCACCTAGCGGCTACCAAGAGACCCAGTACTTC
TRBJ2-1	TRBD2	TRBV6-5	few	CASSSSGGAGNEQFF	TGTGCCAGCTCCTCGAGCGGGGGGGCCGGCAATGAGCAGTTCTTC
TRBJ2-7	-	TRBV5-8	-	CASSFSGTYEQYF	TGTGCCAGCAGCTTTTCGGGAACTTACGAGCAGTACTTC
TRBJ1-1	TRBD1	TRBV27	-	CASSLGTGANTEAFF	TGTGCCAGCAGCCTCGGGACAGGAGCGAACACTGAAGCTTTCTTT
TRBJ2-1	-	TRBV2	-	CATSTSGAVDEQFF	TGTGCCACCTCAACCTCCGGTGCTGTGGATGAGCAGTTCTTC
TRBJ2-5	TRBD1	TRBV6-5	-	CASSYEGRGHETQYF	TGTGCCAGCAGTTACGAGGGCAGGGGGCATGAGACCCAGTACTTC
TRBJ2-2	-	TRBV9	few	CASSRGQLGELFF	TGTGCCAGCAGCCGCGGACAGCTCGGGGAGCTGTTTTTT
TRBJ1-1	TRBD1	TRBV6-5	few	CASSLVTGGTEAFF	TGTGCCAGCAGCCTAGTTACAGGGGGGACTGAAGCTTTCTTT
TRBJ2-5	-	TRBV11-1	few	CASSFGFQETQYF	TGTGCCAGCAGCTTCGGGTTTCAAGAGACCCAGTACTTC
TRBJ1-1	-	TRBV27	-	CASSSSDSMNTEAFF	TGTGCCAGCAGTTCCTCCGACAGCATGAACACTGAAGCTTTCTTT
TRBJ1-1	TRBD1	TRBV7-2	-	CASSNGQGPTEAFF	TGTGCCAGCAGCAACGGACAGGGGCCAACTGAAGCTTTCTTT
TRBJ2-3	TRBD2	TRBV9	-	CASSPRVREGLDTQYF	TGTGCCAGCAGCCCGAGGGTGAGGGAGGGCTTGGATACGCAGTATTTT
TRBJ2-7	-	TRBV6-5	few	CASSPTLSYEQYF	TGTGCCAGCAGTCCTACGCTTTCCTACGAGCAGTACTTC
TRBJ1-1	-	TRBV18	few	CASSQGENTEAFF	TGTGCCAGCTCACAAGGGGAGAACACTGAAGCTTTCTTT
TRBJ1-2	TRBD1	TRBV29-1	-	CSVGDRVGDGYTF	TGCAGCGTTGGGGACAGGGTGGGAGATGGCTACACCTTC
TRBJ1-1	TRBD1	TRBV19	-	CASSPLPTGGWGTEAFF	TGTGCCAGTAGCCCACTGCCCACAGGGGGCTGGGGCACTGAAGCTTTCTTT
TRBJ1-2	TRBD1	TRBV5-4	-	CASSSAGTGIYGYTF	TGTGCCAGCAGCTCGGCCGGGACAGGGATCTATGGCTACACCTTC
TRBJ2-2	TRBD2	TRBV19	-	CASNPTGTSVTGELFF	TGTGCCAGTAATCCAACCGGGACTAGCGTCACCGGGGAGCTGTTTTTT
TRBJ1-1	-	TRBV5-4	-	CASSLAVNTEAFF	TGTGCCAGCAGCTTGGCGGTGAACACTGAAGCTTTCTTT
TRBJ1-1	-	TRBV10-3	-	CASSEAFHTEAFF	TGTGCCAGCAGTGAAGCCTTTCACACTGAAGCTTTCTTT
TRBJ1-5	-	TRBV30	-	CAWSQGRNQPQHF	TGTGCCTGGAGTCAGGGCAGGAATCAGCCCCAGCATTTT
TRBJ2-7	TRBD1	TRBV6-5	-	CASSYSRDRAYEQYF	TGTGCCAGCAGTTACTCGCGTGACAGGGCCTACGAGCAGTACTTC
TRBJ2-3	TRBD2	TRBV6-1	-	CASSVGGSTDTQYF	TGTGCCAGCAGTGTCGGGGGGAGCACAGATACGCAGTATTTT
TRBJ2-1	TRBD2	TRBV13	-	CASSSGLANTYNEQFF	TGTGCCAGCAGCTCTGGACTAGCGAATACCTACAATGAGCAGTTCTTC
TRBJ2-7	TRBD2	TRBV5-1	-	CASPSGGITPYEQYF	TGCGCCAGTCCCTCCGGGGGGATTACACCCTACGAGCAGTACTTC
TRBJ1-1	TRBD1	TRBV7-2	-	CASSFGQGNTEAFF	TGTGCCAGCAGCTTTGGACAGGGGAACACTGAAGCTTTCTTT
TRBJ2-7	-	TRBV30	-	CAWDPSLGGNYEQYF	TGTGCCTGGGACCCCTCTCTCGGGGGAAACTACGAGCAGTACTTC
TRBJ1-1	TRBD1	TRBV7-2	-	CASSLDSGTAEAFF	TGTGCCAGCAGCTTAGATTCAGGGACAGCCGAAGCTTTCTTT
TRBJ2-1	-	TRBV5-8	-	CASSHKRLPSYNEQFF	TGTGCCAGCAGCCATAAGAGACTACCCTCCTACAATGAGCAGTTCTTC